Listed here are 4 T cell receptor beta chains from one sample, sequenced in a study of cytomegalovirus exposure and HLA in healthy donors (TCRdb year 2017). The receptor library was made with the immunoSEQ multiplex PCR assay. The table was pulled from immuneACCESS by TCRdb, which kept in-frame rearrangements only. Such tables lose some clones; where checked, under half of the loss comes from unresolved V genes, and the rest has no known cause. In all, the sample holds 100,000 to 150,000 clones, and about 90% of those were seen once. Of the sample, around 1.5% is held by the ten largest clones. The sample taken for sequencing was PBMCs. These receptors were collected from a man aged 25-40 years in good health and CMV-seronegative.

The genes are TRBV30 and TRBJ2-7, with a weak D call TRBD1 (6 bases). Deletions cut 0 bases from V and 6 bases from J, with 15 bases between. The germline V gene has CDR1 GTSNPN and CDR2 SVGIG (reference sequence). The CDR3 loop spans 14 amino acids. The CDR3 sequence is CAWSVQGGWGEQYF. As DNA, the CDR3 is TGTGCCTGGAGTGTACAGGGCGGTTGGGGCGAGCAGTACTTC.

CDR3: CASSQGFGQSNQPQHF. The CDR3 region has the DNA TGCGCCAGCAGCCAAGGTTTTGGGCAGAGCAATCAGCCCCAGCATTTT. The chain employs TRBV4-1 and TRBJ1-5; D unclear. Germline-derived CDR1 and CDR2 are MGHRA and YSYEKL. Trimming shortened V by 1 base and J by 1 base, and 11 bases separated the two germline ends. This CDR3 is built from 16 residues.

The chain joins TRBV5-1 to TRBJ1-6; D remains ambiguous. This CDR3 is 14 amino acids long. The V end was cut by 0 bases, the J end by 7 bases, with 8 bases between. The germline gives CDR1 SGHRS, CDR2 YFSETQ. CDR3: CASSLGETNSPLHF. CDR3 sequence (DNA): TGCGCCAGCAGCTTGGGGGAGACAAATTCACCCCTCCACTTT. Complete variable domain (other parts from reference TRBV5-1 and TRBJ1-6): KAGVTQTPRYLIKTRGQQVTLSCSPISGHRSVSWYQQTPGQGLQFLFEYFSETQRNKGNFPGRFSGRQFSNSRSEMNVSTLELGDSALYLCASSLGETNSPLHFGNGTRLTVT.

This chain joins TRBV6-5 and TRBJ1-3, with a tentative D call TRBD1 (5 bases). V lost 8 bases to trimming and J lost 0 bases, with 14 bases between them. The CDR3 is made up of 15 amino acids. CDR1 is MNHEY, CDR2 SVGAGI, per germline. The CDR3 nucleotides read TGTGCCAGCCGAGCGCGGGGCTTCTCTGGAAACACCATATATTTT. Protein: CASRARGFSGNTIYF.